Listed below are T cell receptor beta chains from one sample, sequenced in a study of shared clonotypes between healthy human individuals. Generated by immunoSEQ multiplex PCR, the TCRdb table keeps only in-frame clones and is missing some. The profile shows under 600,000 clones, 75% to 80% of them singletons. Sequenced material: PBMCs. The receptors derive from a woman in her thirties or forties in good health. Some clones in this sample may be carry-over from other donors' samples. Each CDR3 is given with its conserved first and last residue. A D gene is named only where the DNA matches it firmly. For some rows the clone size is stated as once, few or many, or as a class when expanded; others skip it.

clone_size | d_call | j_call | v_call | cdr3_nt | cdr3_aa
. | . | TRBJ2-7 | TRBV5-1 | TGCGCCAGCAGCTTGGACGGATTGAGCTCCTACGAGCAGTACTTC | CASSLDGLSSYEQYF
. | TRBD1 | TRBJ1-1 | TRBV5-5 | TGTGCCAGCAGCTTAAGGGGAGTTGGGAGGGGGCTTAACACTGAAGCTTTCTTT | CASSLRGVGRGLNTEAFF
few | . | TRBJ2-7 | TRBV18 | TGTGCCAGCTCACCCGGCGGGGGCAGGGACAACGAGCAGTACTTC | CASSPGGGRDNEQYF
. | . | TRBJ2-1 | TRBV28 | TGTGCCAGCAGTGCGGGACGAACCGAGGTCAATGAGCAGTTCTTC | CASSAGRTEVNEQFF
. | TRBD1 | TRBJ2-1 | TRBV2 | TGTGCCAGCAGGACGGACAGGGGTGGTGAGCAGTTCTTC | CASRTDRGGEQFF
. | . | TRBJ2-7 | TRBV11-2 | TGTGCCAGCAGCAAAAACCGGGACGGGTTTTACGAGCAGTACTTC | CASSKNRDGFYEQYF
. | . | TRBJ1-5 | TRBV5-6 | TGTGCCAGCAGCTTGAAGGGTCGGGATCAGCCCCAGCATTTT | CASSLKGRDQPQHF
. | . | TRBJ1-1 | TRBV7-3 | TGTGCCAGCAGCTACGACGGAAACACTGAAGCTTTCTTT | CASSYDGNTEAFF
few | TRBD2 | TRBJ2-1 | TRBV9 | TGTGCCAGCAGCGCGACTAGCGGGAGTGGGCGGGAGCAGTTCTTC | CASSATSGSGREQFF
. | . | TRBJ2-7 | TRBV4-3 | TGCGCCAGCAGCCAAGAGGTAGGGGTTGCCTACGAGCAGTACTTC | CASSQEVGVAYEQYF
few | . | TRBJ2-7 | TRBV5-1 | TGCGCCAGCAGCCGGGACCGCTCCTACGAGCAGTACTTC | CASSRDRSYEQYF
. | . | TRBJ1-4 | TRBV4-1 | TGCGCCAGCAGCCAAGCCTCAGGACTGGCTGAAAAACTGTTTTTT | CASSQASGLAEKLFF
many | TRBD1 | TRBJ2-1 | TRBV15 | TGTGCCACCAGCCACCCGACAGGGGACTCCTACAATGAGCAGTTCTTC | CATSHPTGDSYNEQFF
. | TRBD2 | TRBJ2-7 | TRBV29-1 | TGCAGCGTTCGGACTAGCGGGAGCTACGAGCAGTACTTC | CSVRTSGSYEQYF
once | . | TRBJ1-4 | TRBV28 | TGTGCCAGCAGTTTTTTAGGAACTAATGAAAAACTGTTTTTT | CASSFLGTNEKLFF
. | . | TRBJ1-5 | TRBV2 | TGTGCCAGCAAGCCGACGGCGGGGCCCCAGCATTTT | CASKPTAGPQHF
. | TRBD1 | TRBJ2-5 | TRBV7-8 | TGTGCCAGCAGCTTGCAGGGGGCGGCCCCGTCGGCCCAGTACTTC | CASSLQGAAPSAQYF
. | . | TRBJ2-7 | TRBV28 | TGTGCCAGCAGTTTGGTACAGACCCCCGAGCAGTACTTC | CASSLVQTPEQYF
once | . | TRBJ2-7 | TRBV7-9 | TGTGCCAGCAGCCGCAGCGTGGAGCAGTACTTC | CASSRSVEQYF
. | TRBD2 | TRBJ2-7 | TRBV28 | TGTGCCAGCAGTTTGCGGGAGGGAGCCTACGAGCAGTACTTC | CASSLREGAYEQYF
. | TRBD1 | TRBJ2-1 | TRBV4-2 | TGTGCCAGCAGCCATATCGCCGGGACAGGGGGCGATGAGCAGTTCTTC | CASSHIAGTGGDEQFF
few | TRBD2 | TRBJ2-5 | TRBV6-6 | TGTGCCAGCAGTTTGCCGACTAGCGATGGTGAGACCCAGTACTTC | CASSLPTSDGETQYF
. | TRBD2 | TRBJ2-1 | TRBV18 | TGTGCCAGCTCACAATCTAGCGGATACAATGAGCAGTTCTTC | CASSQSSGYNEQFF
few | TRBD1 | TRBJ2-3 | TRBV6-1 | TGTGCCAGCAGTGGGGGGACAGGCCGCCGCGGCACAGATACGCAGTATTTT | CASSGGTGRRGTDTQYF
once | . | TRBJ2-3 | TRBV19 | TGTGCCAGTAGTTCCTGGAGCACAGATACGCAGTATTTT | CASSSWSTDTQYF
. | TRBD1 | TRBJ1-6 | TRBV4-1 | TGCGCCAGCAGCCAGGATGGGACAGAGTATAATTCACCCCTCCACTTT | CASSQDGTEYNSPLHF
. | TRBD1 | TRBJ2-6 | TRBV7-9 | TGTGCCAGCAGCTACGACAGGGACTCTGGGGCCAACGTCCTGACTTTC | CASSYDRDSGANVLTF
. | TRBD1 | TRBJ2-7 | TRBV7-9 | TGTGCCAGCAGCGCAGACAGGGGCGAGCAGTACTTC | CASSADRGEQYF
. | . | TRBJ1-3 | TRBV28 | TGTGCCAGCAGTTTACTCTTGGGTTCTGGAAACACCATATATTTT | CASSLLLGSGNTIYF
. | . | TRBJ2-7 | TRBV10-3 | TGTGCCATCAGACGAGACAGGTCCTCCTACGAGCAGTACTTC | CAIRRDRSSYEQYF
. | . | TRBJ2-7 | TRBV11-3 | TGTGCCAGCAGCTTAGACAGGGAGGCCGAGCAGTACTTC | CASSLDREAEQYF
. | . | TRBJ1-2 | TRBV6-5 | TGTGCCAGCAGACAGGGTTGGAGTATAGACTATGGCTACACCTTC | CASRQGWSIDYGYTF
. | . | TRBJ2-3 | TRBV7-9 | TGTGCCAGCAGCTTTTCCGGGCCCAATACGCAGTATTTT | CASSFSGPNTQYF
. | . | TRBJ1-2 | TRBV25-1 | TGTGCCAGCAGTGAGGGGGTAGGGAACTATGGCTACACCTTC | CASSEGVGNYGYTF
. | TRBD2 | TRBJ2-3 | TRBV7-2 | TGTGCCAGCAGCTTAGTTAATCCGGCGGGAGGGAACACAGATACGCAGTATTTT | CASSLVNPAGGNTDTQYF
. | . | TRBJ2-1 | TRBV11-3 | TGTGCCAGCAGCTCAAGGAGCGGAACCTACAATGAGCAGTTCTTC | CASSSRSGTYNEQFF
. | . | TRBJ2-3 | TRBV27 | TGTGCCAGCAGTTGGGGGAGTAGAAGCACAGATACGCAGTATTTT | CASSWGSRSTDTQYF
few | . | TRBJ2-2 | TRBV5-4 | TGTGCCAGCAGCTTGGGGGGGACTTACACCGGGGAGCTGTTTTTT | CASSLGGTYTGELFF
. | . | TRBJ1-2 | TRBV5-1 | TGCGCCAGCAGCTTGGATCCGAGACAGTTCTATGGCTACACCTTC | CASSLDPRQFYGYTF
. | . | TRBJ1-6 | TRBV2 | TGTGCCAGCAGTGAAGGGGTTTCACCCCTCCACTTT | CASSEGVSPLHF
. | TRBD1 | TRBJ2-7 | TRBV27 | TGTGCCAGCAGTACACTCCGGGACAGAATTTACGAGCAGTACTTC | CASSTLRDRIYEQYF
. | TRBD1 | TRBJ2-7 | TRBV18 | TGTGCCAGCTCACCTCTCGAGGGACAGGGGCCCTACGAGCAGTACTTC | CASSPLEGQGPYEQYF
few | . | TRBJ2-7 | TRBV18 | TGTGCCAGCTCAACGGCGGACACCTACGAGCAGTACTTC | CASSTADTYEQYF
. | TRBD2 | TRBJ2-3 | TRBV25-1 | TGTGCCAGCAGTGACGCTAGCGGAAACACAGATACGCAGTATTTT | CASSDASGNTDTQYF
. | . | TRBJ1-2 | TRBV28 | TGTGCCAGCAGTTTATTCCGGGGTGGAGACTATGGCTACACCTTC | CASSLFRGGDYGYTF